This TCR beta chain is from a study of blood T cell repertoires in COVID-19. The CDR3 is 15 residues long. The V gene's germline CDR1 is SNHLY and CDR2 FYNNEI. V was trimmed by 6 bases and J by 0 bases, leaving 13 bases between them. Assay: immunoSEQ multiplex PCR; the TCRdb copy retains only in-frame clones and omits some. This table holds 130,000 to 150,000 clones, roughly 82% found once. The receptor comes from a human donor in a cohort sampled during active COVID-19. The specimen was peripheral blood. The chain is built from TRBV2 and TRBJ2-3; D may be TRBD1 (5 bases). The CDR3 loop is CASRRMTASTDTQYF. CDR3 nucleotides: TGTGCCAGCAGGCGGATGACAGCTAGCACAGATACGCAGTATTTT.